The source of this T cell receptor (beta chain) is a study of control samples from healthy donors and cancer patients. This clone was counted a single time. Clones were sequenced by immunoSEQ multiplex PCR, and TCRdb holds only the in-frame ones, with some missing. The repertoire consists of about 59,000 clones, with more than 70% occurring once and the leading ten covering roughly 13%. The CDR3 contains 13 residues. Per germline, CDR1 WNHNN and CDR2 SYGVQD (reference sequence). The V end was cut by 6 bases, the J end by 3 bases, with 12 bases between. This sequence originates from a woman in her sixties with lung cancer. The rearrangement links TRBV10-1 to TRBJ2-7, with a tentative D call TRBD2 (6 bases). Specimen: PBMCs. CDR3 residues: CASRLAEGYEQYF. As DNA, the CDR3 is TGCGCCAGCAGGTTAGCGGAAGGCTACGAGCAGTACTTC.